The TCR beta chain described here comes from a study of shared clonotypes between healthy human individuals. Study summary: Per donor, three plates held CD4 naive cells, three held CD4 memory, two held CD8 naive and one held CD8 memory. The study's findings and limits: Non-shared clonotypes showed lower generation probabilities than clonotypes common to all four donors. Inspection by rarefaction showed sorted-subset sequencing to be incomplete despite large depth.

There were only Caucasian adults among the donors, and all lived in Nashville, Tennessee. The CDR3 sequence is 14 residues long. V dropped 3 bases and J dropped 8 bases, with 17 bases sitting between them. Per the germline V gene, CDR1 is SGHTA and CDR2 is FQGNSA. Remarks on this clone: Its antigen is currently unknown.

Here immunoSEQ multiplex PCR was the method, and the copy in TCRdb shows in-frame clones only, minus some. This sample has 600,000 to 750,000 clones, with approximately 72% found just once. The J gene is TRBJ2-7, the V gene TRBV7-2, with D perhaps TRBD2 (5 bases). This sequence was found in a woman in her 30s in good health. What was sequenced was memory CD4+ T cells sorted from blood. Subset defined: CD45RA-negative fraction. This CDR3 reads CASSFLETTGKQYF. In nucleotides, the CDR3 is TGTGCCAGCAGCTTTCTTGAGACTACCGGAAAGCAGTACTTC.